This entry features one T cell receptor beta chain sequence. As yet, its antigen is unknown. This entry is derived from a study of yellow fever vaccine responses in identical twins. General study results and limits: Each twin's T cell response to the vaccine was reported to look partly convergent and partly personalized.

Using its own MiXCR run on the RT-PCR reads, TCRdb lists one record per CDR3 protein. The sample carries more than 2,500 distinct CDR3 sequences, about nine tenths recorded once. The CDR3 is 15 residues long. Trimming pared 2 bases from V and 0 bases from J, leaving 14 bases between. Per the germline V gene, CDR1 is DFQATT and CDR2 is SNEGSKA (reference sequence). The sample consisted of T cells from blood (PBMCs), unsorted or a sorted subset (not recorded which), taken before or after yellow fever vaccination (not recorded which). The J gene is TRBJ2-7, the V gene TRBV20-1; D not resolved. This sequence originates from a woman aged 18-29 years who received the yellow fever vaccine. Written as DNA, the CDR3 is TGCAGTGCTAGACCTCAGAGCCCTAGCTCCTACGAGCAGTACTTC. This gives the protein CSARPQSPSSYEQYF.